The 2 T cell receptor beta chains below all came from one sample that was sequenced in a study of blood T cell repertoires in COVID-19. Repertoires were generated with immunoSEQ multiplex PCR, while TCRdb's copy carries only in-frame clones and drops some. This sample has some 150,000 clones, with around 84% found just once. The sample taken for sequencing was peripheral blood. The origin of the receptors is a human donor with acute or convalescent COVID-19. The donor label of this sample is uncertain.

The V and J genes are TRBV18 and TRBJ1-4, with 8 bases lining up with TRBD1. The CDR3 length is 15 residues. Germline-derived CDR1 and CDR2 are KGHSH and LQKENI. The ends lost 3 bases at V and 5 bases at J; junction bases unmatched: 5. CDR3 region: CASSPPGQENEKLFF. The CDR3 region has the DNA TGTGCCAGCTCACCCCCGGGACAGGAAAATGAAAAACTGTTTTTT.

The rearrangement uses TRBV7-9 and TRBJ2-2; 8 bases line up with TRBD1. There are 15 residues in the CDR3. CDR1 is SEHNR and CDR2 is FQNEAQ in the germline V gene (reference sequence). V lost 6 bases to trimming and J lost 4 bases; unmatched junction nucleotides: 7. CDR3 DNA sequence: TGTGCCAGCAGTTACGGACAGGGCTCCACCGGGGAGCTGTTTTTT. Its translation is CASSYGQGSTGELFF.